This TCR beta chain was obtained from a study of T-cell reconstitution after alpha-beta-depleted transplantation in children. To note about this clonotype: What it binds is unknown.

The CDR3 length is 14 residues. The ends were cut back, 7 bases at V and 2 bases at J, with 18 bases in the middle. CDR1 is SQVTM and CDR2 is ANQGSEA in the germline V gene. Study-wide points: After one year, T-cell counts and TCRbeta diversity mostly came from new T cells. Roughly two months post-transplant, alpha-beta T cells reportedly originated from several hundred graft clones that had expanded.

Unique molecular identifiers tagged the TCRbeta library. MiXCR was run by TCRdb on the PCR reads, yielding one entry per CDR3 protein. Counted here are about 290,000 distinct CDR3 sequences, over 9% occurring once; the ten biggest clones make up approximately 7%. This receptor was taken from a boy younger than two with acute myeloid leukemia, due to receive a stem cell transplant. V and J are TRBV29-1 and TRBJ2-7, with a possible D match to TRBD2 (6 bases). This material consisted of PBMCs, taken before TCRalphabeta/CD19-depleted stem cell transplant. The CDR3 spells CSARLRDSTYEQYF. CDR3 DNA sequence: TGCAGCGCTAGACTCCGGGACTCAACCTACGAGCAGTACTTC.